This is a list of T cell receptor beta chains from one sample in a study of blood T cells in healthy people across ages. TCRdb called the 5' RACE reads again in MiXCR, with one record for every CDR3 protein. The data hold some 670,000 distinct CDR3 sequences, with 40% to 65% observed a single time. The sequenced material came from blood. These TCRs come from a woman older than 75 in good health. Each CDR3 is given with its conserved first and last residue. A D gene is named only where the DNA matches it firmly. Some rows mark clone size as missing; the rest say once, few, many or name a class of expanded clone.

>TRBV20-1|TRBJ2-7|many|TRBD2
TGCAGTGCTAGGGCGGGAGGGCTCTACGAGCAGTACTTC
CSARAGGLYEQYF
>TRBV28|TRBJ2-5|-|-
TGTGCCAGCAGCTCGGTTGCCGGATTCCAAGAGACCCAGTACTTC
CASSSVAGFQETQYF
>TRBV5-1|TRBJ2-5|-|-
TGCGCCAGCAGCCAGGGACCGACCCAAGAGACCCAGTACTTC
CASSQGPTQETQYF
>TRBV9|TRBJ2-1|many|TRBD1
TGTGCCAGCAGCGTAGCTCCACAGGGGGTTTACAATGAGCAGTTCTTC
CASSVAPQGVYNEQFF
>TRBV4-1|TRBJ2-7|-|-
TGCGCCAGCTCTCACAGAGGGGGATCCTACGAGCAGTACTTC
CASSHRGGSYEQYF
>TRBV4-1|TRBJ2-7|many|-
TGCGCCAGCAGCCAGGGTCGGGTTTCCTACGAGCAGTACTTC
CASSQGRVSYEQYF
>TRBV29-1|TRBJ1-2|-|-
TGCAGCGTTGGTCGCCAGGGTGGCATCTACGGCTACACCTTC
CSVGRQGGIYGYTF
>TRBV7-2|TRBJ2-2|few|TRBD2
TGTGCCAGCAGCCAAAAGGGACTAGCGGGACAGCGGACCGGGGAGCTGTTTTTT
CASSQKGLAGQRTGELFF
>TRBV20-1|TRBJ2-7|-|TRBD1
TGCAGTGCTGGACAGGGGGGGAAACCCTACGAGCAGAACTTC
CSAGQGGKPYEQNF
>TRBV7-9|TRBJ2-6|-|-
TGTGCCAGCAGCTTAAGCAATAATGGGGCCAACGTCCTGACTTTC
CASSLSNNGANVLTF
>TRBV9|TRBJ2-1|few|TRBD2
TGTGCCAGCAGCCCTAACCCGCTAGCGGGAGTCCACAATGAGCAGTTCTTC
CASSPNPLAGVHNEQFF
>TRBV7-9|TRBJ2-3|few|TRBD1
TGTGCCAGCAGCTCCGGGACAGTATACACAGATACGCAGTATTTT
CASSSGTVYTDTQYF
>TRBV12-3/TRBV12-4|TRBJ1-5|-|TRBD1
TGTGCCAGCAGTTTAGCCGGAGGGGGCGGACAGCCCCAGCATTTT
CASSLAGGGGQPQHF
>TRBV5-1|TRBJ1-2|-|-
TGCGCCAGCAGCTTGGACGATGCTCGGGGGTACACCTTC
CASSLDDARGYTF
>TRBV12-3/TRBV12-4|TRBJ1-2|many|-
TGTGCCAGCAGTTTGGGGGTTGCTAACTATGGCTACACCTTC
CASSLGVANYGYTF
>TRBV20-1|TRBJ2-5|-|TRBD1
TGCAGTGCTCGAACTCCCACAGGGGGTCACGAGACCCAGTACTTC
CSARTPTGGHETQYF
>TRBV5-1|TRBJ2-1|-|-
TGCGCCAGCAGCTTAGGGACTTCGAGCGCCTACAATGAGCAGTTCTTC
CASSLGTSSAYNEQFF
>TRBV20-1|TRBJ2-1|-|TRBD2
TGCAGTGCTAGAGATCGTCTAGCGGGGGGTAATGAGCAGTTCTTC
CSARDRLAGGNEQFF
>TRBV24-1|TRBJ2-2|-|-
TGTGCCACCAGTGATAACCTCACCGGGGAGCTGTTTTTT
CATSDNLTGELFF
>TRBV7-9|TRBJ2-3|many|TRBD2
TGTGCCAGCAGGTCAACTAGCGGGGTGTCAGATACGCAGTATTTT
CASRSTSGVSDTQYF
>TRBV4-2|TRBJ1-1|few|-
TGTGCCAGCAGCCAACCGGGCCGAGGCACTGAAGCTTTCTTT
CASSQPGRGTEAFF
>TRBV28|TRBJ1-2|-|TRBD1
TGTGCCAGCAGCCGGGACAGGGGACCCACTGACTATGGCTACACCTTC
CASSRDRGPTDYGYTF
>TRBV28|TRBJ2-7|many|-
TGTGCCAGCCTAGGAGTCTACGAGCAGTACTTC
CASLGVYEQYF
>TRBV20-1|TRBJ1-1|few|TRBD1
TGCAGTGCTATCCGGGACAGGGGAGCTGAAGCTTTCTTT
CSAIRDRGAEAFF
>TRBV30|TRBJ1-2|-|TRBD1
TGTGCCTGGAGTGGCGGACAGGAAAGATACTATGGCTACACCTTC
CAWSGGQERYYGYTF
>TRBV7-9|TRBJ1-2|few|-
TGTGCCAGCAGCCCTATGGAGGGGAGCTATGGCTACACCTTC
CASSPMEGSYGYTF
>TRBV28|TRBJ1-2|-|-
TGTGCCAGCAGGCCGACCGGAACTAACTATGGCTACACCTTC
CASRPTGTNYGYTF
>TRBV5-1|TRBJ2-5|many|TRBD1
TGCGCCAGCAGCCTGGTAGGGACAGGCTACTCTCAAGAGACCCAGTACTTC
CASSLVGTGYSQETQYF
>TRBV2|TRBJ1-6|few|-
TGTGCCAGCAGTGAATTTGGCTTCTCCTATAATTCACCCCTCCACTTT
CASSEFGFSYNSPLHF
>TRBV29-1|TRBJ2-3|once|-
TGCAGCGTTGGTGGTAGCGTAGGCACAGATACGCAGTATTTT
CSVGGSVGTDTQYF
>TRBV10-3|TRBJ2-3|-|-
TGTGCCATCAGTGAGGGGACGGGGAGGACAGATACGCAGTATTTT
CAISEGTGRTDTQYF
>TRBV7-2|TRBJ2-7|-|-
TGTGCCAGCAGCTTAGATTCCGGGGTGACTCAGTACTTC
CASSLDSGVTQYF
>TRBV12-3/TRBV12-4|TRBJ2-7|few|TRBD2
TGTGCCAGCAGTTTAGGTACCGCTAGCGGGAGGGGTGAGCAGTACTTC
CASSLGTASGRGEQYF
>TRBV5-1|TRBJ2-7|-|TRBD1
TGCGCCAGCAGTCAGACCCTCGGGACAGGGGGGTACGAGCAGTACTTC
CASSQTLGTGGYEQYF
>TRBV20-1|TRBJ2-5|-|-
TGCAGCCTCGGGGTTGCTCAAGAGACCCAGTACTTC
CSLGVAQETQYF
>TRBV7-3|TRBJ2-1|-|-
TGTGCCAGCAACCCTCAGGGGTGGAGTTACAATGAGCAGTTCTTC
CASNPQGWSYNEQFF
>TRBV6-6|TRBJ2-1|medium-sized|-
TGTGCCAGCAGTTATGGGGGAACCTACAATGAGCAGTTCTTC
CASSYGGTYNEQFF
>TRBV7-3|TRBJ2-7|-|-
TGTGCCAGCAGCTTAAATCGGGCAGGGCCCTACGAGCAGTACTTC
CASSLNRAGPYEQYF
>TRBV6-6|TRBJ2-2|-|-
TGTGCCACAAAAGGGGGGCTCACCGGGGAGCTGTTTTTT
CATKGGLTGELFF
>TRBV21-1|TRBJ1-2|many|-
TGTGCCAGCACCCGGACAGGGGGCGCGATGCGCGTATATGGCTACACCTTC
CASTRTGGAMRVYGYTF
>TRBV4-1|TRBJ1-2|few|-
TGCGCCAGCAGCCAAGCCTCCACAGGGTTCTATGGCAACACCTTC
CASSQASTGFYGNTF
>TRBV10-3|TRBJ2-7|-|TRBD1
TGTGCCATCACGGGGACAGGATCTTACGAGCAGTACTTC
CAITGTGSYEQYF
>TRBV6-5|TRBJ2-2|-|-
TGTGCCAGCAGTCCCAGGGACCCGAACACCGGGGAGCTGTTTTTT
CASSPRDPNTGELFF
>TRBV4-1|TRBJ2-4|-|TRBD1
TGCGCCAGCAGCCAAGTGGGCAGGGGGCATGCCAAAAACATTCAGTACTTC
CASSQVGRGHAKNIQYF
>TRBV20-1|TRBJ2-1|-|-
TGCAGTGCTAGTAGAAATAAGCAGTTCTTC
CSASRNKQFF
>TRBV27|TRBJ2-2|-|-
TGTGCCAGCAGACCTACCGCGACTTATACCGGGGAGCTGTTTTTT
CASRPTATYTGELFF
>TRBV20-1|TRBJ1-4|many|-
TGCAGTGCTAGACAGGCAACTAATGAAAAACTGTTTTTT
CSARQATNEKLFF
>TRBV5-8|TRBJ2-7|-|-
TGTGCCAGCAGCTTGAATGGTGGGCAAGGATACGAGCAGTACTTC
CASSLNGGQGYEQYF
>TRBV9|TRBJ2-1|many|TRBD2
TGTGCCAGCAGCGTATCAGGAGGGCGGGGGGGAAATGAGCAGTTCTTC
CASSVSGGRGGNEQFF
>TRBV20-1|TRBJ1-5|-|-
TGCAGTGCTAGTGGCAGCTATAGCAATCAGCCCCAGCATTTT
CSASGSYSNQPQHF
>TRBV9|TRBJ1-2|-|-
TGTGCCAGCAGCGCAGGACAATTTGAGGGGTATGGCTACACCTTC
CASSAGQFEGYGYTF
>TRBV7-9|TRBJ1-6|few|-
TGTGCCAGCAGCTTCTACGGGACTGAGTCACCCCTCCACTTT
CASSFYGTESPLHF
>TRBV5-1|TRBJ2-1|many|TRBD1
TGCGCCAGCAGCCGGGGACAGACTTCCTACAATGAGCAGTTCTTC
CASSRGQTSYNEQFF